This T cell receptor (beta chain) originates from a study of blood T cells in healthy people across ages. A J-beta primer mix and a sample-barcoded 5' primer were used in a second PCR of about 7 to 12 cycles. Every cDNA molecule carried a tag from a template-switch adaptor bearing 12 random nucleotides. TCRdb recomputed calls from the 5' RACE reads with MiXCR, one row per CDR3 protein. This sample has roughly 1.6 million distinct CDR3 sequences, with almost 35% found just once. The extraction recovered at least 5 micrograms of total RNA per sample. Study-wide results and limits: Strong correlation existed between TCR beta diversity and naive T cell percentage. Fewer expanded clones and more diversity marked long-lived versus aged donors.

CDR1 is SGHVS, CDR2 FQNEAQ, per germline. The CDR3 has 15 residues. With V trimmed by 2 bases and J by 13 bases, 12 bases remained unmatched. This clonotype was counted once. Its antigen remains unidentified. The rearrangement links TRBV7-8 to TRBJ2-4; the match to TRBD1 covers 9 bases. Material for sequencing was blood. This clonotype was sampled from a woman between 25 and 40 years old in good health. The CDR3, as DNA: TGTGCCAGCAGCTTAACCGGGACAGGGCAGTACGGGCAGTACTTC. Translated: CASSLTGTGQYGQYF.